The 22 T cell receptor beta chains below come from one sample, sequenced in a study of beta chain features in type 1 diabetes. What these receptors recognize is not known. All of the isolated RNA was reverse transcribed, so expressed TCRB transcripts were sequenced. Here immunoSEQ multiplex PCR was the method, and the copy in TCRdb shows in-frame clones only, minus some. The sample includes some 190,000 clones, approximately 8.1% of them seen just once. Study conclusions and caveats: Type 1 diabetes patients had moderately but significantly shorter TCRB CDR3s in all four CD4+ subsets.

The sequenced sample was central memory CD4+ T cells from blood. These receptors came from a woman between 35 and 50 years old with type 1 diabetes.

This clone was seen a handful of times. This sequence joins TRBV18 and TRBJ1-5, with D tentatively TRBD1 (5 bases). Germline CDR1 reads KGHSH; CDR2 reads LQKENI. V lost 5 bases and J lost 9, with 14 bases in between. The CDR3 covers 13 residues. The CDR3: CASSGDSYGPQHF. The CDR3 DNA sequence: TGTGCCAGCTCAGGTGACAGTTATGGGCCCCAGCATTTT.

This clone was counted only a few times. This sequence joins TRBV4-3 and TRBJ1-2; D unresolved. V gave up 2 bases and J gave up 3 bases, with 13 bases separating them. The CDR3 is 15 amino acids. From germline, CDR1 is LGHNA and CDR2 YSLEER. The CDR3 DNA sequence: TGCGCCAGCAGCCAACCATTACAGCCACACTATGGCTACACCTTC. It specifies CASSQPLQPHYGYTF.

At least ten counts were recorded for this clone. This rearrangement joins TRBV5-1 to TRBJ2-3; 7 nucleotides line up with TRBD2. Germline CDR1 reads SGHRS; CDR2 reads YFSETQ. This CDR3 region has 17 residues. V lost 3 bases to trimming and J lost 1 base; unmatched junction nucleotides: 11. CDR3 region: CASSSAGASSGTDTQYF. CDR3 coding DNA: TGCGCCAGCAGCTCCGCGGGAGCTAGCAGTGGCACAGATACGCAGTATTTT.

The J gene is TRBJ2-1, the V gene TRBV28, with a tentative D call TRBD1 (6 bases). Trimming took 5 bases from V and 10 from J, leaving 18 bases between them. Germline V gene sequence: CDR1 MDHEN, CDR2 SYDVKM. The CDR3 consists of 14 residues. Here the CDR3 reads CASSPHRQVREQFF. The CDR3 DNA reads TGTGCCAGCAGTCCACATAGACAGGTACGGGAGCAGTTCTTC.

This clone came up a few times. J is TRBJ2-1 and V is TRBV7-6; D remains ambiguous. Germline V gene sequence: CDR1 SGHVS, CDR2 FNYEAQ. The CDR3 has 16 residues. The V end lost 0 bases, the J end lost 0 bases, and 9 bases lay between the germline ends. The CDR3 DNA sequence: TGTGCCAGCAGCTTAGCGCAGGTTAGCTCCTACAATGAGCAGTTCTTC. Translating it yields CASSLAQVSSYNEQFF. Full variable domain (remainder filled in from reference TRBV7-6 and TRBJ2-1): GAGVSQSPRYKVTKRGQDVALRCDPISGHVSLYWYRQALGQGPEFLTYFNYEAQQDKSGLPNDRFSAERPEGSISTLTIQRTEQRDSAMYRCASSLAQVSSYNEQFFGPGTRLTVL.

In DNA form, the CDR3 reads TGTGCCAGCAGCTTAGATCTAGCGGGAACCACAGATACGCAGTATTTT. Encoded protein: CASSLDLAGTTDTQYF. The chain uses TRBV7-8 and TRBJ2-3; 9 nucleotides align to TRBD2. The CDR3 is 16 amino acids. Germline trimming cut 1 base from V and 2 bases from J; bases unmatched to any gene: 4. The germline V gene has CDR1 SGHVS and CDR2 FQNEAQ.

The chain has TRBV18 and TRBJ1-2, with D tentatively TRBD1 (5 bases). V lost 3 bases to trimming and J lost 0 bases, with 11 bases between them. The germline V gene has CDR1 KGHSH and CDR2 LQKENI. This CDR3 is built from 15 residues. CDR3 loop: CASSPGADTNYGYTF. In nucleotides, the CDR3 is TGTGCCAGCTCACCTGGGGCAGACACTAACTATGGCTACACCTTC.

This clone was detected a few times. The chain joins TRBV5-1 to TRBJ2-7; tentative D call: TRBD2 (5 bases). There are 16 residues in the CDR3. The ends were cut back, 8 bases at V and 4 bases at J, with 25 bases in the middle. The germline V gene encodes CDR1 SGHRS and CDR2 YFSETQ. CDR3 nucleotides: TGCGCCAGTAAACTAGGAGCACCGGGTTCGGTGTACGAGCAGTACTTC. Its protein is CASKLGAPGSVYEQYF.

This chain joins TRBV5-1 and TRBJ2-3; 10 positions match TRBD2. After removal of 4 bases from V and 4 bases from J, the junction contained 6 bases not matched to a gene. The CDR3 contains 15 residues. Germline V gives CDR1 SGHRS, CDR2 YFSETQ. The DNA for the CDR3 is TGCGCCAGCAGCCCTCTAGCGGGAGCCGCAGATACGCAGTATTTT. Its protein is CASSPLAGAADTQYF.

V usage is TRBV5-1 and J usage is TRBJ2-1; 12 bases fit TRBD2. This CDR3 has 17 residues. V shed 4 bases, J shed 8 bases, and the junction held 13 bases outside the gene matches. Germline-derived CDR1 and CDR2 are SGHRS and YFSETQ. The CDR3 bases are TGCGCCAGCAGCCCCTCACTCGGACTAGCGGGAAGCCATGAGCAGTTCTTC. It translates to CASSPSLGLAGSHEQFF.

This sequence joins TRBV29-1 and TRBJ2-5, with 8 bases fitting TRBD1. In germline, CDR1 is SQVTM, CDR2 ANQGSEA. V gave up 7 bases and J gave up 1 base; unmatched junction bases: 8. This CDR3 is built from 14 residues. The CDR3 DNA is TGCAGCGGGACCTCGGACAGGGTCCAAGAGACCCAGTACTTC. This translates into CSGTSDRVQETQYF.

The sample holds a few counts of this clone. The chain is built from TRBV18 and TRBJ2-5; TRBD1 agrees at 7 bases. This CDR3 has 15 residues. The V gene end was trimmed by 6 bases and the J gene end by 5 bases; junction bases not matched to a gene: 12. Germline V gene data show CDR1 as KGHSH and CDR2 as LQKENI. The CDR3 loop is CASSPTGYEGETQYF. In nucleotides, the CDR3 is TGTGCCAGCTCCCCGACAGGGTATGAAGGGGAGACCCAGTACTTC.

This clone was observed a few times. V and J are TRBV6-5 and TRBJ1-2, with 7 bases aligning to TRBD1. V was pared by 5 bases and J by 7 bases, with 7 bases of the junction left unmatched. Germline CDR1 and CDR2: MNHEY and SVGAGI. The CDR3 consists of 13 residues. For the CDR3, the DNA is TGTGCCAGCAGTCCTGACAGGGAACTTGGCTACACCTTC. It encodes CASSPDRELGYTF.

This clone was picked up many times. V is TRBV29-1 and J is TRBJ2-3; 11 bases line up with TRBD2. The V segment lost 7 bases and the J segment 3 bases; nucleotides outside the gene matches: 6. The CDR3 is 14 residues long. Germline V gene lookup returns CDR1 SQVTM and CDR2 ANQGSEA. CDR3 loop: CSGASGGTTDTQYF. The DNA of the CDR3 is TGCAGCGGAGCTAGCGGGGGGACGACAGATACGCAGTATTTT.

J is TRBJ2-3 and V is TRBV7-9, with 14 bases that match TRBD2. Trimming took 3 bases from V and 6 from J; bases not matched to a gene: 5. The CDR3 is made up of 16 amino acids. Germline V gene data show CDR1 as SEHNR and CDR2 as FQNEAQ (reference sequence). The CDR3 DNA is TGTGCCAGCAGCTTGGGGGGACTAGCGGGAGCTGATACGCAGTATTTT. Translating gives CASSLGGLAGADTQYF.

About this clone itself: The sample carries other DNA sequences with the same CDR3. The rearrangement uses TRBV20-1 and TRBJ1-2; no reliable D call. Germline lookup yields CDR1 DFQATT and CDR2 SNEGSKA (reference sequence). The ends were cut back, 2 bases at V and 3 bases at J, with 4 bases in the middle. This CDR3 comprises 11 residues. Written as DNA, the CDR3 is TGCAGTGCTAGACGGGACTATGGCTACACCTTC. Amino acid sequence: CSARRDYGYTF.

In this sample, this clone turned up a few times. The V gene is TRBV5-6, the J gene TRBJ2-4; D perhaps matches TRBD1 (6 bases). Between the trimmed V and J ends, which lost 4 bases and 5 bases, there was a span of 10 bases. This CDR3 spans 13 amino acids. Germline V gives CDR1 SGHDT, CDR2 YYEEEE. CDR3 sequence reads: CASSATGQNIQYF. DNA of the CDR3: TGTGCCAGCAGCGCTACAGGGCAAAACATTCAGTACTTC.

This chain uses TRBV28 with TRBJ1-1; D is ambiguous. V lost 6 bases, J lost 0 bases, and 5 bases lay in between. This CDR3 has 12 residues. Looked up from germline, CDR1 is MDHEN and CDR2 is SYDVKM. The CDR3: CASRLMNTEAFF. The CDR3 region has the DNA TGTGCCAGCAGACTAATGAACACTGAAGCTTTCTTT.

A few counts support this clone. The chain employs TRBV9 and TRBJ1-1; TRBD1 is a possible D gene (5 bases). Per germline, CDR1 SGDLS and CDR2 YYNGEE. The V end was cut by 4 bases, the J end by 0 bases, with 25 bases between. This CDR3 is 19 amino acids long. CDR3 in amino acids: CASSRGNQAYPYMNTEAFF. DNA for the CDR3: TGTGCCAGCAGCCGGGGGAACCAGGCATATCCATATATGAACACTGAAGCTTTCTTT.

This clone has more than one count but fewer than ten. The chain uses TRBV7-9 and TRBJ2-3; D is perhaps TRBD1 (6 bases). This CDR3 region has 14 residues. Trimming stripped 2 bases from V and 4 bases from J, with 10 bases between. Germline CDR1 reads SEHNR; CDR2 reads FQNEAQ (reference sequence). The CDR3 sequence is CASSLSRGPDTQYF. The CDR3 nucleotides are TGTGCCAGCAGCTTAAGCAGGGGACCAGATACGCAGTATTTT.

This sequence joins TRBV18 and TRBJ1-6; 10 bases line up with TRBD1. CDR1 and CDR2 from the germline V gene are KGHSH and LQKENI. The J segment lost 8 bases and the V segment lost 3 bases, leaving 7 bases of the junction unmatched. The CDR3 extends over 16 amino acids. CDR3 in amino acids: CASSPRGTGADSPLHF. For the CDR3, the DNA is TGTGCCAGCTCACCGAGGGGGACAGGGGCGGATTCACCCCTCCACTTT.

The chain recombines TRBV5-4 with TRBJ2-1; 9 bases match TRBD1. The CDR3 runs to 16 residues. Germline V gene data show CDR1 as SGHNT and CDR2 as YYREEE (reference sequence). J gave up 7 bases and V 2 bases, and 10 bases lay outside the gene matches. The CDR3 bases are TGTGCCAGCAGCTTCGGGACAGGGTCCGCTCTAAATGAGCAGTTCTTC. Encoded protein: CASSFGTGSALNEQFF.